Following are 4 T cell receptor beta chains from one sample sequenced in a study of blood T cells in healthy people across ages (dated by TCRdb to the mid-2010s). The library was made by 5' RACE. Sequencing took place on an Illumina HiSeq 2500. A second about 7 to 11 cycle PCR used a sample-barcoded 5' primer and a J-beta primer mix. The raw public data were reprocessed by TCRdb itself: fastp quality trimming at Q25, MiXCR clonotype calling, in-frame beta chains only. Merged by CDR3 protein, the rows form single entries marked with the most common genes and DNA. This sample lists fewer than 700,000 distinct CDR3 sequences; around 41% were detected once. The top ten constitute around 32% of the sample. Sequencing input: blood. These receptors all come from an elderly man in good health.

The chain is built from TRBV14 and TRBJ2-5; a possible D gene is TRBD2 (6 bases). This CDR3 comprises 14 residues. The V and J ends lost 2 bases and 5 bases respectively, with 12 bases between them. The germline V gene has CDR1 SGHDN and CDR2 FVKESK. CDR3 amino acids: CASSQLRREETQYF. CDR3 bases: TGTGCCAGCAGCCAACTCAGGAGGGAGGAGACCCAGTACTTC.

The V and J genes are TRBV6-5 and TRBJ2-7; D remains unclear. The CDR3 runs 14 residues. Germline CDR1 and CDR2: MNHEY and SVGAGI. V was pared by 4 bases and J by 1 base, with 11 bases between. CDR3: CASSCGVRSYEQYF. DNA of the CDR3: TGTGCCAGCAGTTGCGGCGTCAGATCCTACGAGCAGTACTTC.

CDR3 sequence reads: CASSPDMSGQYF. The CDR3 DNA sequence: TGTGCCAGCAGTCCGGACATGAGTGGGCAGTACTTC. The chain employs TRBV12-3 or TRBV12-4 and TRBJ2-4; TRBD1 is a possible D gene (5 bases). This CDR3 spans 12 amino acids. Trimming shortened V by 5 bases and J by 13 bases, and 15 bases separated the two germline ends.

This clonotype was seen a few times. The rearrangement links TRBV30 to TRBJ2-5; 15 positions agree with TRBD2. The CDR3 is made up of 17 amino acids. After removal of 3 bases from V and 11 bases from J, the junction contained 16 bases not matched to a gene. CDR1 GTSNPN and CDR2 SVGIG come from the germline V gene (reference sequence). The CDR3 region is CAWREKRTSGRAGEQYF. In DNA, the CDR3 is TGTGCCTGGAGGGAAAAAAGGACTAGCGGGAGGGCCGGTGAGCAGTACTTC.